Presented here are 22 T cell receptor beta chains from one specimen sequenced in a study of T-cell reconstitution after alpha-beta-depleted transplantation in children. Using unique molecular identifiers, the investigators prepared the TCRbeta library. TCRdb re-analysed the PCR reads in MiXCR, keeping a single row per CDR3 protein. The repertoire holds about 200,000 distinct CDR3 sequences, with approximately 7% as singletons. The input for sequencing was PBMCs, taken before TCRalphabeta/CD19-depleted stem cell transplant. The receptor set was obtained from a boy younger than 10 with acute lymphoblastic leukemia, due to receive a stem cell transplant.

The chain is built from TRBV4-3 and TRBJ1-2, with 7 bases identical to TRBD1. CDR3 length: 15 residues. CDR1 LGHNA and CDR2 YSLEER come from the germline V gene. V trimming: 1 base; J trimming: 5 bases; junction bases outside the gene matches: 7. In DNA, the CDR3 is TGCGCCAGCAGCCAAGCCCCTACAGGGGATTATGGCTACACCTTC. Amino acids: CASSQAPTGDYGYTF.

This clonotype was counted many times. This chain joins TRBV28 and TRBJ2-5, with D perhaps given as TRBD1 or TRBD2 (6 bases each). Germline CDR1 MDHEN, CDR2 SYDVKM. CDR3 size: 14 residues. The V end was cut by 2 bases, the J end by 4 bases, with 11 bases between. For the CDR3, the DNA is TGTGCCAGCAGTTTAGGAGGGGGTGGAGAGACCCAGTACTTC. Translating it yields CASSLGGGGETQYF.

This clonotype was seen repeatedly, ten times or more. The chain employs TRBV18 and TRBJ1-1; no definite D call. The CDR3 extends over 15 amino acids. The germline gives CDR1 KGHSH, CDR2 LQKENI. The V end was cut by 3 bases, the J end by 0 bases, with 11 bases between. CDR3 nucleotide sequence: TGTGCCAGCTCACCCTCAGTTACCATGAACACTGAAGCTTTCTTT. Translating gives CASSPSVTMNTEAFF.

This clonotype was counted many times. The CDR3 is CSARVGGGDSPLHF. CDR3 DNA sequence: TGCAGTGCTAGAGTAGGAGGGGGTGATTCACCCCTCCACTTT. This rearrangement joins TRBV20-1 to TRBJ1-6, with D possibly TRBD1 on 6 matching bases. Germline CDR1 is DFQATT and CDR2 is SNEGSKA (reference sequence). The germline V and J ends were trimmed by 1 base and 8 bases, with 12 bases remaining between them. The CDR3 covers 14 residues.

This clonotype was found many times. The rearrangement links TRBV5-1 to TRBJ2-1, with 14 bases matching TRBD2. The V and J ends lost 3 bases and 7 bases, in that order; junction bases with no gene match: 3. The CDR3 contains 15 residues. The germline V gene has CDR1 SGHRS and CDR2 YFSETQ. This CDR3 is CASSWGLAGVNEQFF. The CDR3 nucleotides read TGCGCCAGCAGCTGGGGACTAGCGGGAGTAAATGAGCAGTTCTTC.

This clonotype occurred many times. The chain carries TRBV6-4 and TRBJ2-3, with 12 positions matching TRBD2. The CDR3 contains 16 residues. The V segment lost 0 bases and the J segment 4 bases; nucleotides outside the gene matches: 2. Germline-derived CDR1 and CDR2 are MRHNA and SNTAGT. CDR3 bases: TGTGCCAGCAGTGACTCCGCTAGCGGGGGGGCAGATACGCAGTATTTT. Encoded protein: CASSDSASGGADTQYF.

In its sample, this clonotype was seen a few times. This chain joins TRBV7-8 and TRBJ1-2; 9 nucleotides line up with TRBD1. The CDR3 consists of 15 residues. J lost 4 bases, V lost 2 bases, and 5 bases had no gene match. CDR1 is SGHVS, CDR2 FQNEAQ, per germline. The CDR3 bases are TGTGCCAGCAGCTTAAAACGGGACAGGGTCTATGGCTACACCTTC. Protein: CASSLKRDRVYGYTF.

This clonotype was detected many times. The rearrangement links TRBV27 to TRBJ1-5, with 7 bases identical to TRBD1. The trim removed 3 bases at V and 5 bases at J, leaving 1 base unmatched. Germline values: CDR1 MNHEY, CDR2 SMNVEV (reference sequence). CDR3 length: 13 amino acids. Here the CDR3 reads CASSFQGDQPQHF. The CDR3 DNA is TGTGCCAGCAGTTTTCAGGGGGATCAGCCCCAGCATTTT.

This sequence joins TRBV28 and TRBJ2-5; no clear D. Looked up from germline, CDR1 is MDHEN and CDR2 is SYDVKM. The length of the CDR3 is 14 residues. V shed 6 bases and J shed 4 bases, with 15 bases lying between them. The CDR3 coding sequence is TGTGCCAGCAGCTCAAGGGTTTTTCGAGAGACCCAGTACTTC. The encoded protein is CASSSRVFRETQYF.

The table lists this clonotype with many counts. This chain connects TRBV12-3 or TRBV12-4 to TRBJ1-6; 7 bases are a match to TRBD1. The CDR3 is 16 residues long. After removal of 3 bases from V and 9 bases from J, the junction contained 11 bases not matched to a gene. The CDR3 DNA reads as TGTGCCAGCAGTTTGGGGGGTGGAGGGGGCATTTCACCCCTCCACTTT. Its translation: CASSLGGGGGISPLHF.

The CDR3 nucleotides are TGTGCCAGCAGCCTCGGGGGACAGGGCACCTACAATGAGCAGTTCTTC. The encoded protein is CASSLGGQGTYNEQFF. The rearrangement joins TRBV11-2 to TRBJ2-1, with 9 bases fitting TRBD1. Trimming at V came to 5 bases and at J to 2 bases, leaving 7 bases not matched to a gene. CDR1 and CDR2 (germline): SGHAT, FQNNGV. The CDR3 totals 16 residues.

This clonotype was counted many times. CDR3 DNA sequence: TGTGCCAGCAGCCGAAGGATCGCTGGGGCCAACGTCCTGACTTTC. Amino acids: CASSRRIAGANVLTF. The chain links TRBV12-3 or TRBV12-4 to TRBJ2-6, with D unclear. The CDR3 sequence is 15 residues long. Between the trimmed V and J ends, which lost 6 bases and 2 bases, there was a span of 11 bases.

This clonotype was detected many times. At one boundary the junction diverges from the germline segment, which might be a read error. The chain couples TRBV11-2 to TRBJ1-1, with D unclear. The germline V gene encodes CDR1 SGHAT and CDR2 FQNNGV. The CDR3 consists of 13 residues. In DNA form, the CDR3 reads TGTGCCAGCAGCTTAGGGTCGAACACTGAGGCTTTCTTT. This translates into CASSLGSNTEAFF.

In this sample, this clonotype turned up a few times. The chain uses TRBV18 and TRBJ1-2, with a possible D match to TRBD1 (5 bases). This CDR3 region has 15 residues. Trimming took 3 bases from V and 4 from J, leaving 15 bases between them. The germline CDR1 and CDR2 sequences are KGHSH and LQKENI. CDR3 nucleotides: TGTGCCAGCTCACCGATCGGGGGAAGCGGCTATGGCTACACCTTC. It codes for CASSPIGGSGYGYTF.

Many counts were recorded for this clonotype. The CDR3 DNA follows: TGTGCCAGCAGCCCCCGGCACAATGAGCAGTTCTTC. Translated, it gives CASSPRHNEQFF. This chain joins TRBV12-3 or TRBV12-4 and TRBJ2-1; D gene ambiguous. V was pared by 6 bases and J by 5 bases, with 8 bases between. The CDR3 is 12 amino acids.

This clonotype was observed many times. The V call is TRBV12-3 or TRBV12-4, the J call TRBJ1-5; unclear D gene. Trimming took 3 bases from V and 7 from J, leaving 10 bases between them. This CDR3 comprises 13 residues. CDR3 sequence reads: CASSFQITQPQHF. The CDR3 nucleotides read TGTGCCAGCAGTTTTCAGATAACCCAGCCCCAGCATTTT.

The chain employs TRBV19 and TRBJ2-1; TRBD2 matches at 10 bases. The CDR3 loop spans 15 amino acids. The germline V gene has CDR1 LNHDA and CDR2 SQIVND (reference sequence). Trimming cost V 9 bases and J 7 bases; bases outside gene matches: 12. This chain's CDR3 is CASSRSSGGPNEQFF. CDR3 nucleotide sequence: TGTGCCAGCAGTCGAAGTAGCGGGGGGCCTAATGAGCAGTTCTTC.

This clonotype has ten or more counts. This sequence joins TRBV7-8 and TRBJ2-3, with a possible D match to TRBD2 (6 bases). CDR1 is SGHVS, CDR2 FQNEAQ, per germline. V was trimmed by 6 bases and J by 5 bases, leaving 21 bases between them. This CDR3 spans 16 amino acids. The CDR3 spells CASRTNHGGTEDTQYF. In DNA, the CDR3 is TGTGCCAGCAGGACGAACCATGGGGGGACGGAAGATACGCAGTATTTT.

This clonotype was counted a few times. This chain joins TRBV6-1 and TRBJ2-1; D not resolved. The CDR3 totals 16 residues. V gave up 7 bases and J gave up 4 bases, with 20 bases separating them. Germline V lookup: CDR1 MNHNS, CDR2 SASEGT. The CDR3: CASNPSPEISYNEQFF. CDR3 in DNA: TGTGCCAGCAACCCTTCCCCGGAGATTTCTTACAATGAGCAGTTCTTC.

The chain links TRBV2 to TRBJ1-5; D remains unclear. Trimming pared 4 bases from V and 2 bases from J, leaving 9 bases between. This CDR3 has 14 amino acids. CDR1 and CDR2 from the germline V gene are SNHLY and FYNNEI. CDR3 in amino acids: CASSVDHGNQPQHF. In DNA form, the CDR3 reads TGTGCCAGCAGTGTCGATCACGGCAATCAGCCCCAGCATTTT.

This clonotype has ten or more counts. The chain joins TRBV7-2 to TRBJ1-5; D perhaps matches TRBD1 (6 bases). The V end was cut by 4 bases, the J end by 3 bases, with 10 bases between. The CDR3 extends over 14 amino acids. The V gene's germline CDR1 is SGHTA and CDR2 FQGNSA. In DNA form, the CDR3 reads TGTGCCAGCAGCTCTGGACAGTTCAATCAGCCCCAGCATTTT. Its translation: CASSSGQFNQPQHF.

This clonotype was seen many times. V and J are TRBV3-1 and TRBJ2-1; 9 positions agree with TRBD2. The CDR3 is made up of 20 amino acids. The ends lost 0 bases at V and 2 bases at J; junction bases unmatched: 14. The germline gives CDR1 LGHDT, CDR2 YNNKEL (reference sequence). The CDR3 coding sequence is TGTGCCAGCAGCCAAGATATCCTAGCGGGACCAACGGATACCTACAATGAGCAGTTCTTC. It codes for CASSQDILAGPTDTYNEQFF.